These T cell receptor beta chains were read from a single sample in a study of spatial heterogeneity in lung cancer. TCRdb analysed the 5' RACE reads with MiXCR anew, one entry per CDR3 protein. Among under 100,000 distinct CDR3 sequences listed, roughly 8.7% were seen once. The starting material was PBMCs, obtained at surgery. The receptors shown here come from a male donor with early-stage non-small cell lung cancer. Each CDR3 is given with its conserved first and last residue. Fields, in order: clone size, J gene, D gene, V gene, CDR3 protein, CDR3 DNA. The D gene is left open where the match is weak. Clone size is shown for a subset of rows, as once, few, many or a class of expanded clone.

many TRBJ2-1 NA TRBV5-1 CASSPPGYEQFF TGCGCCAGCAGCCCCCCTGGCTATGAGCAGTTCTTC
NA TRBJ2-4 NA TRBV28 CASSLLQAAKNIQYF TGTGCCAGCAGTTTACTCCAAGCTGCCAAAAACATTCAGTACTTC
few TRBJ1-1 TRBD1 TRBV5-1 CASSGQGMNTEAFF TGCGCCAGCAGTGGACAGGGCATGAACACTGAAGCTTTCTTT
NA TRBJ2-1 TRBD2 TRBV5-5 CASSRSGRPYNEQFF TGTGCCAGCAGCCGTAGCGGGAGGCCCTACAATGAGCAGTTCTTC
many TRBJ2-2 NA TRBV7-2 CASSLGKTGELFF TGTGCCAGCAGCTTGGGGAAAACCGGGGAGCTGTTTTTT
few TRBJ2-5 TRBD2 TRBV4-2 CASSQEVPTRGGRETQYF TGTGCCAGCAGCCAAGAGGTCCCCACCCGGGGGGGCCGAGAGACCCAGTACTTC
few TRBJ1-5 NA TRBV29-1 CSVSGGNQPQHF TGCAGCGTTTCAGGGGGCAATCAGCCCCAGCATTTT
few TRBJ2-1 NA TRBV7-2 CASSPGASVYNEQFF TGTGCCAGCAGCCCGGGCGCTAGCGTCTACAATGAGCAGTTCTTC
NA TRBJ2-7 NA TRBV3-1 CASSHQNREQYF TGTGCCAGCAGCCACCAGAACAGGGAGCAGTACTTC
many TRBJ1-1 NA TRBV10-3 CAISESRGGTEAFF TGTGCCATCAGTGAGTCAAGGGGCGGAACTGAAGCTTTCTTT
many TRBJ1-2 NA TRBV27 CASSLRPGTLYGYTF TGTGCCAGCAGTTTACGTCCCGGGACCCTCTATGGCTACACCTTC
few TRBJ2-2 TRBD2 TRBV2 CASSGVAGEITGELFF TGTGCCAGCAGTGGCGTAGCGGGGGAAATCACCGGGGAGCTGTTTTTT
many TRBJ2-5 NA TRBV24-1 CATSDSGTPQETQYF TGTGCCACCAGTGATTCCGGGACTCCTCAAGAGACCCAGTACTTC
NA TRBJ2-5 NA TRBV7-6 CASTSKETLAQYF TGTGCCAGCACCTCGAAAGAAACTTTGGCCCAGTACTTC
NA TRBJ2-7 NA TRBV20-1 CSARERAPGEQYF TGCAGTGCTAGAGAACGGGCCCCCGGTGAGCAGTACTTC
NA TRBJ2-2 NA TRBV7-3 CASSPLPTGTGELFF TGTGCCAGCAGCCCCCTCCCGACAGGCACCGGGGAGCTGTTTTTT
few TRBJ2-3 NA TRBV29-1 CSSLPLGGTGDTQYF TGCAGCTCTCTACCTTTGGGGGGTACCGGGGATACGCAGTATTTT
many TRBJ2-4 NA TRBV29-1 CSVYGRAKNIQYF TGCAGCGTTTACGGGCGAGCCAAAAACATTCAGTACTTC
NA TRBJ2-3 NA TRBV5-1 CASSLTVFTDTQYF TGCGCCAGCAGCTTGACAGTATTCACAGATACGCAGTATTTT
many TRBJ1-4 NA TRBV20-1 CSARLGPREKLFF TGCAGTGCTCGGCTAGGACCCAGGGAAAAACTGTTTTTT
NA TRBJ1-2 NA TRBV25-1 CASSRGYYGYTF TGTGCCAGCAGCAGGGGTTACTATGGCTACACCTTC
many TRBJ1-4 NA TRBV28 CASWGEKLFF TGTGCCAGCTGGGGTGAAAAACTGTTTTTT
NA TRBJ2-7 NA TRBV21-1 CASSKIGRLHPRGMEEQYF TGTGCCAGCAGCAAAATCGGGCGGCTTCATCCCAGAGGGATGGAAGAGCAGTACTTC
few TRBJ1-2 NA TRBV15 CATSRDTTVWGYTF TGTGCCACCAGCAGAGATACTACTGTCTGGGGCTACACCTTC
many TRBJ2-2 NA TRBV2 CASSIQGRDGELFF TGTGCCAGCAGTATCCAGGGTAGGGACGGGGAGCTGTTTTTT
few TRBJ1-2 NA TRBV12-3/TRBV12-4 CASSFGRTYGYTF TGTGCCAGCAGTTTTGGCAGGACCTATGGCTACACCTTC
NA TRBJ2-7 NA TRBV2 CASSEARGYEQYF TGTGCCAGCAGTGAAGCCCGGGGTTACGAGCAGTACTTC
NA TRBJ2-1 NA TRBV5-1 CASIRGNEQFF TGCGCCAGCATACGGGGGAATGAGCAGTTCTTC
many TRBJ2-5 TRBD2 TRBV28 CASSSSGRARETQYF TGTGCCAGCAGTTCTAGCGGGAGGGCCCGGGAGACCCAGTACTTC
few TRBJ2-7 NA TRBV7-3 CASSLQAGFGEQYF TGTGCCAGCAGCTTACAGGCAGGGTTTGGAGAGCAGTACTTC
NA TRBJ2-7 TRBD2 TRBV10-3 CAISRTSDYEQYF TGTGCCATCAGTCGGACTAGCGACTACGAGCAGTACTTC
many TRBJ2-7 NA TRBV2 CASSEDPPYEQYF TGTGCCAGCAGTGAAGACCCGCCCTACGAGCAGTACTTC
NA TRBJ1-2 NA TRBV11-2 CASSRGANYGYTF TGTGCCAGCAGCCGGGGGGCGAACTATGGCTACACCTTC
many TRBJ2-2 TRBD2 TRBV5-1 CASSVAGAGTGELFF TGCGCCAGCAGCGTAGCGGGAGCGGGAACCGGGGAGCTGTTTTTT
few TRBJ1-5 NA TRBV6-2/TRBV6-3 CASSRPGQPQHF TGTGCCAGCAGTCGCCCTGGACAGCCCCAGCATTTT
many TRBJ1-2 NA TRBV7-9 CASSPLGAGYGYTF TGTGCCAGCAGCCCGTTGGGGGCTGGCTATGGCTACACCTTC
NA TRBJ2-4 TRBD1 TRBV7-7 CASSSRQGTVQYF TGTGCCAGCAGCTCCCGACAGGGGACTGTTCAGTACTTC